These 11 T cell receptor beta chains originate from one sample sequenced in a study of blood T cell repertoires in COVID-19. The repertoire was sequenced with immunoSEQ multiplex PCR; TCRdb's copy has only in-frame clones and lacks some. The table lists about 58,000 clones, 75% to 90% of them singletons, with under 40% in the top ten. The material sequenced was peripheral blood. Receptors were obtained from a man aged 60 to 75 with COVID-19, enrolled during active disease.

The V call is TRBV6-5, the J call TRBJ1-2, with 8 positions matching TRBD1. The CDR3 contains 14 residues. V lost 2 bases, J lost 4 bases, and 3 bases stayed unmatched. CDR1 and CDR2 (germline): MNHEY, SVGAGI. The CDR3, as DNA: TGTGCCAGCAGTTACGGGGGGACAGGCTATGGCTACACCTTC. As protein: CASSYGGTGYGYTF.

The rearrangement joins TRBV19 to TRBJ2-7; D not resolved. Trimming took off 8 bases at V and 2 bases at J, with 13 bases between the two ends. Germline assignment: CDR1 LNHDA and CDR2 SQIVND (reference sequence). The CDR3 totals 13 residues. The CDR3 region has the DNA TGTGCCAGTTCCGGCGGCCCACCCTACGAGCAGTACTTC. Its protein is CASSGGPPYEQYF.

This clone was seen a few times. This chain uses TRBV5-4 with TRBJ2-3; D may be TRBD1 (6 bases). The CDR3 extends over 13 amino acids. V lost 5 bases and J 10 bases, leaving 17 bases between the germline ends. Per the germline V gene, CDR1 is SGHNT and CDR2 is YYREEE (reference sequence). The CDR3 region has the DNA TGTGCCAGCAGTTTTTCTGACAGGCCGGCGCAGTATTTT. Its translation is CASSFSDRPAQYF.

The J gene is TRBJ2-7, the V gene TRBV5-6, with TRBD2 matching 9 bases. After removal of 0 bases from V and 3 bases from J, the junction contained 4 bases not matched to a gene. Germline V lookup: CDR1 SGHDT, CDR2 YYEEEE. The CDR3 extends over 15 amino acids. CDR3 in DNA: TGTGCCAGCAGCTTGGAAGCGGGGGGAATCTACGAGCAGTACTTC. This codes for CASSLEAGGIYEQYF.

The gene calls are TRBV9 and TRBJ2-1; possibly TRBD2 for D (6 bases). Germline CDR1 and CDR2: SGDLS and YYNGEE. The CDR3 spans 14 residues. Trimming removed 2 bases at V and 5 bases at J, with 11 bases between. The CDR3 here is CASSVSGSNNEQFF. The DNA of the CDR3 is TGTGCCAGCAGCGTGAGCGGGTCCAACAATGAGCAGTTCTTC.

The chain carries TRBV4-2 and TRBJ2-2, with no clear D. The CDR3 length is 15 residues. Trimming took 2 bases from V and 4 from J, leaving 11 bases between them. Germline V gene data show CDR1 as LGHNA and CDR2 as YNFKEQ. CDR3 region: CASSQTAAITGELFF. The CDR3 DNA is TGTGCCAGCAGCCAAACAGCCGCGATCACCGGGGAGCTGTTTTTT.

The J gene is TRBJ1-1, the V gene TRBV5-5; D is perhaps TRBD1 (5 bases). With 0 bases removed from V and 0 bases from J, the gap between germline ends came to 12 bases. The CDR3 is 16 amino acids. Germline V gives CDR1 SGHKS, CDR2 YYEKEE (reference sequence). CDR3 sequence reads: CASSLDPGHLNTEAFF. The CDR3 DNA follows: TGTGCCAGCAGCTTGGACCCTGGACACCTGAACACTGAAGCTTTCTTT.

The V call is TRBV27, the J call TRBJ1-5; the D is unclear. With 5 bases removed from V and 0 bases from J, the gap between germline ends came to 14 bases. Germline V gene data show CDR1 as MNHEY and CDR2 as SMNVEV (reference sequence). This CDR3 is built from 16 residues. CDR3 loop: CASSPSRGYSNQPQHF. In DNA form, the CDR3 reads TGTGCCAGCAGTCCCTCCCGAGGGTATAGCAATCAGCCCCAGCATTTT.

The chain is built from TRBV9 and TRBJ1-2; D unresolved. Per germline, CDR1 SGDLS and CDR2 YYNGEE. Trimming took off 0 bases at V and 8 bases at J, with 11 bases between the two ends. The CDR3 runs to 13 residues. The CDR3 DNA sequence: TGTGCCAGCAGCGTAGGGGAGTTGGGGGGCTACACCTTC. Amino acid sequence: CASSVGELGGYTF.

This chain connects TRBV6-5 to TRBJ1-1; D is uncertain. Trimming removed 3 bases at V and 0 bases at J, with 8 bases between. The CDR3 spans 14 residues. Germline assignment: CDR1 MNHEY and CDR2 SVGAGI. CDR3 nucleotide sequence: TGTGCCAGCAGTTATGAGGGATTGAACACTGAAGCTTTCTTT. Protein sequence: CASSYEGLNTEAFF.

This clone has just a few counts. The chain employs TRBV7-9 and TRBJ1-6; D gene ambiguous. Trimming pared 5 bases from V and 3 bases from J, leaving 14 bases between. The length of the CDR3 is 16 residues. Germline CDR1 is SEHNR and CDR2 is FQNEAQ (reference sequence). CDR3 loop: CASSPSGGGYNSPLHF. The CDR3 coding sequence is TGTGCCAGCAGCCCATCGGGCGGAGGCTATAATTCACCCCTCCACTTT.